The 21 T cell receptor beta chains below come from one sample, sequenced in a study of tumor-infiltrating lymphocytes in oesophageal squamous cell carcinoma. Each CDR3 protein is one row after TCRdb ran MiXCR on the PCR reads. The sample consists of 8,500 to 11,000 distinct CDR3 sequences, about two thirds of them appearing once. Sequencing was carried out using esophageal tumor tissue. The source is a female donor with esophageal squamous cell carcinoma.

This clonotype turned up a few times. CDR3 sequence reads: CASSPRQATSNSEQFF. Here the CDR3 DNA reads TGTGCCAGCAGCCCACGACAGGCCACCAGTAATAGTGAGCAGTTCTTC. This sequence joins TRBV7-6 and TRBJ2-1, with D possibly TRBD1 on 6 matching bases. CDR1 is SGHVS and CDR2 is FNYEAQ in the germline V gene. The CDR3 consists of 16 residues. Between the trimmed V and J ends, which lost 5 bases and 9 bases, there was a span of 23 bases. Drawing the rest from reference TRBV7-6 and TRBJ2-1, the complete variable domain is GAGVSQSPRYKVTKRGQDVALRCDPISGHVSLYWYRQALGQGPEFLTYFNYEAQQDKSGLPNDRFSAERPEGSISTLTIQRTEQRDSAMYRCASSPRQATSNSEQFFGPGTRLTVL.

About this clonotype: At one boundary the junction diverges from the germline segment, which might be a read error. The chain joins TRBV5-3 to TRBJ1-5; 8 bases agree with TRBD1. TRBV5-3 is identified as an open reading frame with a role that is uncertain. CDR3 length equals 18 residues. CDR3 nucleotides: TGTGCCAGCAGCTTGGTTCGGACAGGGACGATGACAAATCAGCCCCAGCATTTT. As protein: CASSLVRTGTMTNQPQHF.

This clonotype was recorded a few times. The chain couples TRBV7-6 to TRBJ2-3; D is undetermined. Matching the DNA end better, TRBJ2-5 makes the J call doubtful. Per germline, CDR1 SGHVS and CDR2 FNYEAQ. This CDR3 has 13 residues. The chain's CDR3 is CASSPGQAKTQYF. The CDR3 bases are TGTGCCAGCAGCCCGGGTCAGGCGAAGACCCAGTACTTC.

The count of this clonotype is one. The chain links TRBV7-2 to TRBJ2-5; D gene uncertain. The length of the CDR3 is 15 residues. Germline V gene sequence: CDR1 SGHTA, CDR2 FQGNSA. V was pared by 1 base and J by 9 bases, with 18 bases between. CDR3 in amino acids: CASSLGLTLTLAQYF. The CDR3 DNA is TGTGCCAGCAGCTTAGGGTTGACCCTAACCTTGGCCCAGTACTTC. Full variable domain (missing parts from reference TRBV7-2 and TRBJ2-5): GAGVSQSPSNKVTEKGKDVELRCDPISGHTALYWYRQSLGQGLEFLIYFQGNSAPDKSGLPSDRFSAERTGGSVSTLTIQRTQQEDSAVYLCASSLGLTLTLAQYFGPGTRLLVL.

This chain connects TRBV28 to TRBJ2-1; 8 bases fit TRBD2. Unmatched junction bases numbered 17, after V lost 4 bases and J lost 6 bases. The CDR3 extends over 18 amino acids. Germline-derived CDR1 and CDR2 are MDHEN and SYDVKM. The CDR3: CASSSSQGRIAGPNEQFF. CDR3 coding DNA: TGTGCCAGCAGTTCATCCCAAGGGCGGATAGCGGGACCCAATGAGCAGTTCTTC.

The chain joins TRBV11-2 to TRBJ2-5, with a weak D call TRBD2 (6 bases). The J call is uncertain, as TRBJ2-7 better fits the DNA end. Per the germline V gene, CDR1 is SGHAT and CDR2 is FQNNGV. CDR3 size: 15 residues. The CDR3 sequence: CASSSTSGGNYEQYF. CDR3 bases: TGTGCCAGCAGCTCCACCTCCGGAGGGAACTACGAGCAGTACTTC.

This clonotype was counted a few times. The chain has TRBV7-6 and TRBJ2-5, with 10 bases fitting TRBD2. Germline trimming cut 5 bases from V and 3 bases from J; bases unmatched to any gene: 6. Germline CDR1 and CDR2: SGHVS and FNYEAQ. The CDR3 sequence is 15 residues long. Here the CDR3 DNA reads TGTGCCAGCAGCCTACGGACTAGCGGTGAAGAGACCCAGTACTTC. Protein: CASSLRTSGEETQYF.

The chain links TRBV28 to TRBJ2-7; no clear D. CDR3 size: 12 residues. The V end was cut by 8 bases, the J end by 0 bases, with 8 bases between. Germline V gives CDR1 MDHEN, CDR2 SYDVKM. This CDR3 is CASQEGSYEQYF. The CDR3 DNA reads as TGTGCCAGCCAAGAAGGCTCCTACGAGCAGTACTTC.

V usage is TRBV11-2 and J usage is TRBJ2-3; no reliable D call. The J call is doubtful: the DNA matches TRBJ2-5 better. The germline CDR1 and CDR2 sequences are SGHAT and FQNNGV. The CDR3 runs 14 residues. This chain's CDR3 is CASSFNRRQETQYF. The CDR3, as DNA: TGTGCCAGCAGCTTCAATCGGCGCCAAGAGACCCAGTACTTC.

This clonotype came up once. The V call is TRBV7-8, the J call TRBJ2-5, with D possibly being TRBD2 (6 bases). The tail of the sequence fits TRBJ2-1 better, so the J call may be wrong. Germline V gene data show CDR1 as SGHVS and CDR2 as FQNEAQ. CDR3 length equals 16 residues. CDR3 bases: TGTGCCAGCTCCGCGACAGCCGGAGGGCGATACAATGAGCAGTTCTTC. The encoded protein is CASSATAGGRYNEQFF.

The chain is built from TRBV7-2 and TRBJ2-7, with a weak D call TRBD1 (5 bases). Germline V gives CDR1 SGHTA, CDR2 FQGNSA. V shed 6 bases and J shed 3 bases, with 12 bases lying between them. The CDR3 extends over 13 amino acids. CDR3 sequence: CASSPRQRYEQYF. CDR3 in DNA: TGTGCCAGCAGTCCCCGACAGCGCTACGAGCAGTACTTC.

The chain carries TRBV19 and TRBJ2-7, with D maybe TRBD1 (6 bases). Trimming shortened V by 2 bases and J by 7 bases, and 18 bases separated the two germline ends. This CDR3 region has 15 residues. Germline CDR1 is LNHDA and CDR2 is SQIVND (reference sequence). In DNA, the CDR3 is TGTGCCAGTAGTATACTCACAGGGAGCCTCCGGGAGCAGTACTTC. This gives the protein CASSILTGSLREQYF.

The CDR3 bases are TGTGCCAGCAGACCCTCTAGCGGTCTCGGTTACAATGAGCAGTTCTTC. Its translation: CASRPSSGLGYNEQFF. The rearrangement links TRBV28 to TRBJ2-1; 7 bases map to TRBD2. The CDR3 covers 16 residues. With 6 bases clipped from V and 4 bases from J, the junction kept 12 bases outside the gene matches. CDR1 and CDR2 from the germline V gene are MDHEN and SYDVKM.

This clonotype is a singleton in its sample. This chain uses TRBV7-6 with TRBJ2-6; 9 bases are shared with TRBD1. Germline loops: CDR1 SGHVS, CDR2 FNYEAQ. This CDR3 spans 16 amino acids. V was clipped by 5 bases and J by 4 bases; unmatched bases: 6. CDR3 nucleotide sequence: TGTGCCAGCAGCCCCGCGACAGGGGGAGGGGCCAACGTCCTGACTTTC. This translates into CASSPATGGGANVLTF.

The CDR3: CASSSKMGINIQYF. DNA for the CDR3: TGTGCCAGCAGCTCCAAAATGGGCATAAACATTCAGTACTTC. The chain has TRBV7-4 and TRBJ2-4; D gene ambiguous. CDR3 length: 14 residues. CDR1 and CDR2 from the germline V gene are SGHVT and SQSDAQ. The V end lost 4 bases, the J end lost 6 bases, and 13 bases lay between the germline ends.

The J gene is TRBJ2-1, the V gene TRBV27; TRBD2 agrees at 10 bases. The J call may be wrong; the DNA end is better matched by TRBJ2-7. This CDR3 comprises 14 residues. Germline values: CDR1 MNHEY, CDR2 SMNVEV (reference sequence). Here the CDR3 reads CASSPRTSGYEQYF. DNA for the CDR3: TGTGCCAGCAGTCCACGGACTAGCGGCTACGAGCAGTACTTC.

This clonotype was seen a few times. For the CDR3, the DNA is TGTGCCAGCAGCTTAGTCGCCAGGGGGCCCTACAATGAGCAGTTCTTC. It yields the protein CASSLVARGPYNEQFF. The chain combines TRBV7-2 with TRBJ2-7; the match to TRBD1 covers 8 bases. TRBJ2-1 matches the DNA end more closely, so the J call is doubtful. CDR3 length: 16 residues. CDR1 is SGHTA and CDR2 is FQGNSA in the germline V gene.

V gene TRBV11-2 combines with J gene TRBJ2-5; D possibly uses TRBD1 or TRBD2 (6 bases each). The DNA matches TRBJ2-3 better at its end, which makes the J call doubtful. The CDR3 loop spans 15 amino acids. CDR1 SGHAT and CDR2 FQNNGV come from the germline V gene. CDR3 region: CASSLVGGREDTQYF. DNA of the CDR3: TGTGCCAGCAGCTTAGTTGGGGGGCGGGAAGATACGCAGTATTTT.

The chain couples TRBV7-4 to TRBJ2-2; possible D gene TRBD1, 8 bases. Trimming stripped 5 bases from V and 4 bases from J, with 20 bases between. Per the germline V gene, CDR1 is SGHVT and CDR2 is SQSDAQ. The CDR3 is 17 amino acids. CDR3 nucleotides: TGTGCCAGCAGCGTAGACAGGGGAGGGACCTTCACCGGGGAGCTGTTTTTT. Protein product: CASSVDRGGTFTGELFF.

Judged by abundance, this clonotype is medium-sized (0.01 to 0.1%). The rearrangement uses TRBV7-8 and TRBJ2-5; 7 bases are shared with TRBD1. V lost 4 bases, J lost 4 bases, and 9 bases stayed unmatched. Germline lookup yields CDR1 SGHVS and CDR2 FQNEAQ. This CDR3 spans 15 amino acids. The CDR3 nucleotides read TGTGCCAGCAGCTCACAGGGGTGGGTCAGAGAGACCCAGTACTTC. Protein: CASSSQGWVRETQYF.

This chain joins TRBV28 and TRBJ2-1; TRBD1 matches 7 bases. Germline CDR1 reads MDHEN; CDR2 reads SYDVKM. V gave up 1 base and J gave up 7 bases; unmatched junction bases: 7. CDR3 length equals 15 residues. DNA for the CDR3: TGTGCCAGCAGTTTATCGGCAGGGGGTTGGAATGAGCAGTTCTTC. It translates to CASSLSAGGWNEQFF.